This TCR beta chain is from a study of blood T cell repertoires in COVID-19. This clone was counted only a few times. Participants reported their clinical history, and cohort assignment relied on those reports. Original data processing: Estimation of nucleated cell counts was performed using reference gene primer amplification. Method: immunoSEQ multiplex PCR; TCRdb's copy keeps in-frame clones and lacks some. The D gene and trimming were derived from the DNA, and the V and J assignments and clone size from that table. The repertoire consists of under 300,000 clones, with 88% occurring once and the leading ten covering under 3.5%. The specimen sequenced was PBMCs or T cells enriched from blood (not recorded which). This clonotype was sampled from a woman between 50 and 59 years old who had recovered from COVID-19.

The CDR3 region is CASRAAVGHPGTEAFF. CDR3 DNA: TGTGCCAGCAGGGCCGCAGTGGGACATCCGGGCACTGAAGCTTTCTTT. The chain carries TRBV2 and TRBJ1-1, with D tentatively TRBD1 (6 bases). This CDR3 spans 16 amino acids. Germline V lookup: CDR1 SNHLY, CDR2 FYNNEI. Trimming removed 6 bases at V and 4 bases at J, with 21 bases between.